This T cell receptor beta chain was sequenced in a study of T-cell memory formation after mild COVID-19. The V gene's germline CDR1 is SNHLY and CDR2 FYNNEI. This CDR3 is 13 amino acids long. V was trimmed by 8 bases and J by 2 bases, leaving 10 bases between them. 5'RACE primed from the constant segment yielded TCR alpha and TCR beta cDNA libraries bearing sample barcodes and UMIs. TCRdb passed the 5' RACE reads through MiXCR, listing each CDR3 protein once. Among about 360,000 distinct CDR3 sequences listed, approximately 15% were seen once. Study conclusions and caveats: Clones shrinking from day 15 to 85 showed even CD4/CD8 mixes; later expanders tilted CD4+. Largely, contracting CD4+ clones fell within CM and EM, and contracting CD8+ clones within EMRA. The study detected some responding clones in pre-infection memory, suggesting cross-reactive memory joined.

Comments on this clonotype: Its antigen is not known.

The chain has TRBV2 and TRBJ1-3; D unresolved. This clonotype was sampled from a man younger than 35 who had mild COVID-19 (a few samples of this study predate the infection). Cell type and time point are not known. Sequenced input: PBMCs or a T cell subset sorted from them (not recorded which). CDR3 protein: CASAQAPGNTIYF. CDR3 bases: TGTGCCAGCGCGCAGGCGCCTGGAAACACCATATATTTT. Supplemented by reference TRBV2 and TRBJ1-3, the full variable domain reads EPEVTQTPSHQVTQMGQEVILRCVPISNHLYFYWYRQILGQKVEFLVSFYNNEISEKSEIFDDQFSVERPDGSNFTLKIRSTKLEDSAMYFCASAQAPGNTIYFGEGSWLTVV.